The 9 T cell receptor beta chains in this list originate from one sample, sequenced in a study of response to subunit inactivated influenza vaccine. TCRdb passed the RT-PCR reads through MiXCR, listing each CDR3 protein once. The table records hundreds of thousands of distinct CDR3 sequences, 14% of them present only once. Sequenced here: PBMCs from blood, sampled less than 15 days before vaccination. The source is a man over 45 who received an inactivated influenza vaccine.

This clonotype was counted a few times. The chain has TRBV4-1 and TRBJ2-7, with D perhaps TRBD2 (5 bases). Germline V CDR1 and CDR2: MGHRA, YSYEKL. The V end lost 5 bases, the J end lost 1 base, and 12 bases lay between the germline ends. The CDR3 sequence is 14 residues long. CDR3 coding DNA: TGCGCCAGCAGCAAAGGACTCCTTTCCTACGAGCAGTACTTC. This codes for CASSKGLLSYEQYF.

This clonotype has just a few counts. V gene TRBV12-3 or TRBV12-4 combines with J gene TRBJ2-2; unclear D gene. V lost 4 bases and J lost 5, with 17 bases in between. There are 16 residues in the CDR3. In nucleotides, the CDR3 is TGTGCCAGCAGTTACCTCCAGGATCTGGGGACCGGGGAGCTGTTTTTT. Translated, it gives CASSYLQDLGTGELFF.

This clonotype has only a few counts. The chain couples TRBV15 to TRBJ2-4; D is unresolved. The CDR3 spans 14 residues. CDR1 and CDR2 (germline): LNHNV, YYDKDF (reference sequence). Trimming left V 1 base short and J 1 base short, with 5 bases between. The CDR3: CATSRVGAKNIQYF. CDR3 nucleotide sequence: TGTGCCACCAGCAGAGTGGGGGCCAAAAACATTCAGTACTTC.

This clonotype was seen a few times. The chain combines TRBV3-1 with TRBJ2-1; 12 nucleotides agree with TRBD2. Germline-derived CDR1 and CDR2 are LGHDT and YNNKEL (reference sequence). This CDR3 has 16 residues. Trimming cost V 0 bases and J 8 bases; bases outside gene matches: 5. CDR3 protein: CASSQDPGLAGYEQFF. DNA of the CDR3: TGTGCCAGCAGCCAAGATCCCGGACTAGCGGGATATGAGCAGTTCTTC.

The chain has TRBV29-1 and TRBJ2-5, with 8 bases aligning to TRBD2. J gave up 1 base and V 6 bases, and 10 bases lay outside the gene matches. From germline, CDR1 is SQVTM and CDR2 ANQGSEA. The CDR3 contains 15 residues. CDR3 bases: TGCAGCGTCACCGAGGGCGGGGGGCTCCAAGAGACCCAGTACTTC. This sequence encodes CSVTEGGGLQETQYF.

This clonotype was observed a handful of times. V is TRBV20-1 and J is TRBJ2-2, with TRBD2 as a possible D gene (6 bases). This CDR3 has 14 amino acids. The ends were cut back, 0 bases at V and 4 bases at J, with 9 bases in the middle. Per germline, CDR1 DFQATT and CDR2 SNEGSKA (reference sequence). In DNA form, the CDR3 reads TGCAGTGCTAGAGATGGAGGGCTCACCGGGGAGCTGTTTTTT. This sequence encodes CSARDGGLTGELFF.

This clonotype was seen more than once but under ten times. CDR3 coding DNA: TGTGCCAGCAGTCCAGCGAGGAGCACAGATACGCAGTATTTT. Translation gives CASSPARSTDTQYF. The gene calls are TRBV11-2 and TRBJ2-3; D gene unclear. CDR3 length: 14 amino acids. V was clipped by 6 bases and J by 0 bases, with 10 bases between them. Germline V gene data show CDR1 as SGHAT and CDR2 as FQNNGV.

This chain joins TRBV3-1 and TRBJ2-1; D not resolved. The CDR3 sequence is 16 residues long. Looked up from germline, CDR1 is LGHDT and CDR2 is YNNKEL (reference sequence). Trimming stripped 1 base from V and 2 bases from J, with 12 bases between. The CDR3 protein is CASSQAIGGPYNEQFF. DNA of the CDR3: TGTGCCAGCAGCCAAGCCATAGGCGGACCCTACAATGAGCAGTTCTTC.

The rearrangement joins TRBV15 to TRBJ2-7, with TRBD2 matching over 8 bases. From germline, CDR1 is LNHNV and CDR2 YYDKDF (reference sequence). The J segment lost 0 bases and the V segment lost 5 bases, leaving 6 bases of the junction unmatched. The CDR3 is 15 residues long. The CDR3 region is CATSGKSGGSYEQYF. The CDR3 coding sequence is TGTGCCACCAGCGGTAAGAGCGGGGGCTCCTACGAGCAGTACTTC.